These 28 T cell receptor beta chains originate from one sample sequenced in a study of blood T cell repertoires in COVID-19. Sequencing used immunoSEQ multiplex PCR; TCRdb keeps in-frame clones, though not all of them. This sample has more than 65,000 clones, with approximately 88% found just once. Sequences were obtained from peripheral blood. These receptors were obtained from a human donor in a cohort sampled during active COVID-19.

CDR3 amino acids: CASSKLATTNHEQYF. The CDR3 nucleotides read TGTGCCAGCAGCAAACTAGCGACCACCAACCACGAGCAGTACTTC. The chain is built from TRBV6-5 and TRBJ2-7, with 7 bases lining up with TRBD2. V shed 6 bases, J shed 5 bases, and the junction held 13 bases outside the gene matches. CDR3 size: 15 residues. CDR1 is MNHEY, CDR2 SVGAGI, per germline.

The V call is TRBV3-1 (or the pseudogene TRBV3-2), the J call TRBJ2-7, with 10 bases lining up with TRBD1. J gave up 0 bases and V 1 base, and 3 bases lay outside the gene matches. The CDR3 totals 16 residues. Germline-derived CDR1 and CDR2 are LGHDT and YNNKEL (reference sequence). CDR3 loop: CASSQGGQGGSYEQYF. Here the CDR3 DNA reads TGTGCCAGCAGCCAAGGTGGACAGGGGGGCTCCTACGAGCAGTACTTC.

The CDR3 spells CASSVATGLKGTEAFF. CDR3 bases: TGTGCCAGCAGCGTAGCAACAGGGTTGAAGGGCACTGAAGCTTTCTTT. The V and J genes are TRBV9 and TRBJ1-1; D is perhaps TRBD1 (6 bases). Trimming took off 0 bases at V and 4 bases at J, with 16 bases between the two ends. The germline V gene has CDR1 SGDLS and CDR2 YYNGEE. This CDR3 has 16 amino acids.

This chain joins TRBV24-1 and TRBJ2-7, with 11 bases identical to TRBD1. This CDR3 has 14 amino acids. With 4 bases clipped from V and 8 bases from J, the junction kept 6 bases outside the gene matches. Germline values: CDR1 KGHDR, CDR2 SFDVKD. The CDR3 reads CATSETGQGAKQYF. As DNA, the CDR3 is TGTGCCACCAGTGAAACCGGACAGGGGGCGAAGCAGTACTTC.

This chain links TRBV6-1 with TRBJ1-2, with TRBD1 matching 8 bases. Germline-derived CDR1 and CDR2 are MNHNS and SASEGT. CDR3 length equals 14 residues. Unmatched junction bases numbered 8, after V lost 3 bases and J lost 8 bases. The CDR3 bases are TGTGCCAGCAGTGAGATCCACAGGGGGACCGGCTACACCTTC. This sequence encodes CASSEIHRGTGYTF.

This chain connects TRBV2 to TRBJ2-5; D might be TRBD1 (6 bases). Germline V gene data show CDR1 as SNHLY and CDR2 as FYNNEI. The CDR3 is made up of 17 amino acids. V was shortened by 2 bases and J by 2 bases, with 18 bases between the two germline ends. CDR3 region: CASSEWGPGQLQETQYF. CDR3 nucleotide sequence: TGTGCCAGCAGTGAATGGGGACCAGGACAGCTACAAGAGACCCAGTACTTC.

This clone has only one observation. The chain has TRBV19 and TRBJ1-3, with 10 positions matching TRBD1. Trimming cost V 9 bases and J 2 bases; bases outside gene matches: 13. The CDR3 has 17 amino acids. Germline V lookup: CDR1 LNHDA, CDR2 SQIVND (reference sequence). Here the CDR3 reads CASAGTGVKYAGNTIYF. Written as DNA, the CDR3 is TGTGCCAGCGCCGGGACAGGGGTTAAGTACGCTGGAAACACCATATATTTT.

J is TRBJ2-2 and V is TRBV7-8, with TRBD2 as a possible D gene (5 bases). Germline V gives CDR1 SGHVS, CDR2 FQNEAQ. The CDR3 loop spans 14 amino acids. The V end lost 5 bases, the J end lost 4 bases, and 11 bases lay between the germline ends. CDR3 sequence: CASSSRDLTGELFF. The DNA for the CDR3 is TGTGCCAGCAGCAGCCGGGATCTCACCGGGGAGCTGTTTTTT.

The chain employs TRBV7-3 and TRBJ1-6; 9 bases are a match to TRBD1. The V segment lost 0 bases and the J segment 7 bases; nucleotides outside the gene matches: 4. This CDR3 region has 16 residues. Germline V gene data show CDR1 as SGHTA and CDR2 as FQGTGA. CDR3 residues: CASSLTGDRANSPLHF. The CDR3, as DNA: TGTGCCAGCAGCTTAACGGGGGACAGGGCCAATTCACCCCTCCACTTT.

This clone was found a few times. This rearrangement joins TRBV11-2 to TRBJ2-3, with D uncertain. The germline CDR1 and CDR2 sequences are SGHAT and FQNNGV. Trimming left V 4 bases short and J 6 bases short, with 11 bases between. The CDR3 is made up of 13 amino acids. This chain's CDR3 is CASSYTFQDTQYF. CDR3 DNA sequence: TGTGCCAGCAGCTACACCTTTCAGGATACGCAGTATTTT. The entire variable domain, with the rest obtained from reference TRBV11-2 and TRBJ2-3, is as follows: EAGVAQSPRYKIIEKRQSVAFWCNPISGHATLYWYQQILGQGPKLLIQFQNNGVVDDSQLPKDRFSAERLKGVDSTLKIQPAKLEDSAVYLCASSYTFQDTQYFGPGTRLTVL.

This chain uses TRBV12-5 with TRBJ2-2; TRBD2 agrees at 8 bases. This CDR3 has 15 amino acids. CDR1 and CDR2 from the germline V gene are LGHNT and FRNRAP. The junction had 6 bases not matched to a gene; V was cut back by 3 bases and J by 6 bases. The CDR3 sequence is CASGFLGLGAGELFF. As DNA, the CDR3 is TGTGCTAGTGGTTTCTTGGGACTAGGGGCCGGGGAGCTGTTTTTT.

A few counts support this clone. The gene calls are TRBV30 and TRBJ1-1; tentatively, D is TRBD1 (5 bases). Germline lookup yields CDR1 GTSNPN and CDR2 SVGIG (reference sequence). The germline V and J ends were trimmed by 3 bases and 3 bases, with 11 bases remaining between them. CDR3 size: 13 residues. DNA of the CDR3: TGTGCCTGGAGCCCCGGAGGGGACACTGAAGCTTTCTTT. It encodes CAWSPGGDTEAFF.

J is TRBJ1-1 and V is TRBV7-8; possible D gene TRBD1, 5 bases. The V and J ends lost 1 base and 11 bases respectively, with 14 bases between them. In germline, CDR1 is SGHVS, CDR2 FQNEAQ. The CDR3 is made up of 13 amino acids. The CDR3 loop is CASSLVSQGEAFF. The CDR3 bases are TGTGCCAGCAGCTTAGTCTCCCAGGGTGAGGCTTTCTTT.

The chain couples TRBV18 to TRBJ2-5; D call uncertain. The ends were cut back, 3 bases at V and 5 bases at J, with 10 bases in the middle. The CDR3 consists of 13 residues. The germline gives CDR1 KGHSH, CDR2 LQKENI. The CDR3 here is CASSPRPLETQYF. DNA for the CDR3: TGTGCCAGCTCACCGCGGCCCCTCGAGACCCAGTACTTC. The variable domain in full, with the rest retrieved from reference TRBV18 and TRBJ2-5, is NAGVMQNPRHLVRRRGQEARLRCSPMKGHSHVYWYRQLPEEGLKFMVYLQKENIIDESGMPKERFSAEFPKEGPSILRIQQVVRGDSAAYFCASSPRPLETQYFGPGTRLLVL.

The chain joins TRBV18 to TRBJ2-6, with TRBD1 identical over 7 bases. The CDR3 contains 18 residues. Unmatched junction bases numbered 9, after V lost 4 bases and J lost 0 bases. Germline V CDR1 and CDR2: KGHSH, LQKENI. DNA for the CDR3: TGTGCCAGCTCACGGGCCGGGACAGCGCACTCTGGGGCCAACGTCCTGACTTTC. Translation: CASSRAGTAHSGANVLTF.

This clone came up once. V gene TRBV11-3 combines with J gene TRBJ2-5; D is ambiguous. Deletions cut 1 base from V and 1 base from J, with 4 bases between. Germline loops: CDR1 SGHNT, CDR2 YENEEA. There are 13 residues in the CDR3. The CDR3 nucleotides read TGTGCCAGCAGCTTAGCCAGCCAAGAGACCCAGTACTTC. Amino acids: CASSLASQETQYF. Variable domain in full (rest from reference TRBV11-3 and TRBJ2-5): EAGVVQSPRYKIIEKKQPVAFWCNPISGHNTLYWYLQNLGQGPELLIRYENEEAVDDSQLPKDRFSAERLKGVDSTLKIQPAELGDSAVYLCASSLASQETQYFGPGTRLLVL.

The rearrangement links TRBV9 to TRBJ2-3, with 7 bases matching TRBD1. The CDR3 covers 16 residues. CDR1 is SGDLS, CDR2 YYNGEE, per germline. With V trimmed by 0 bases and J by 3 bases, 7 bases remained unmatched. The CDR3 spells CASSVAVAGGTDTQYF. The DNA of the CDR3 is TGTGCCAGCAGCGTAGCTGTCGCAGGGGGAACAGATACGCAGTATTTT.

The CDR3 protein is CASSPAQGMDTEAFF. CDR3 DNA sequence: TGTGCCAGCTCACCGGCACAGGGGATGGACACTGAAGCTTTCTTT. This chain uses TRBV18 with TRBJ1-1, with 7 bases matching TRBD1. The V gene's germline CDR1 is KGHSH and CDR2 LQKENI. The CDR3 has 15 amino acids. J gave up 3 bases and V 3 bases, and 7 bases lay outside the gene matches.

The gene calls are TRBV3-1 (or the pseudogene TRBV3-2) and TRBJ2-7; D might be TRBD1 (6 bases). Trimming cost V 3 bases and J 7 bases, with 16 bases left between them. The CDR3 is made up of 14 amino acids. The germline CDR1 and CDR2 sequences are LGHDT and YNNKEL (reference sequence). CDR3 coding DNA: TGTGCCAGCAGCCAGACTACCATTAGGGGGGAGCAGTACTTC. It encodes CASSQTTIRGEQYF.

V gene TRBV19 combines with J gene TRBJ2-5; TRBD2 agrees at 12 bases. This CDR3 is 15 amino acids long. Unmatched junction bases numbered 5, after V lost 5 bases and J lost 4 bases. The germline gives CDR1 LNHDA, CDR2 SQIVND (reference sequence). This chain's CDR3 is CASSQTSGRRETQYF. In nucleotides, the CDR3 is TGTGCCAGTAGTCAGACTAGCGGGAGAAGAGAGACCCAGTACTTC.

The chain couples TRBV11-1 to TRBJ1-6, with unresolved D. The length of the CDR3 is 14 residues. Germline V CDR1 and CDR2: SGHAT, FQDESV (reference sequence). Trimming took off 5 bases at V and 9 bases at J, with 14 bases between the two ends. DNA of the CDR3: TGTGCCAGCAGCCTAACAGACGTCAGTTCACCCCTCCACTTT. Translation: CASSLTDVSSPLHF.

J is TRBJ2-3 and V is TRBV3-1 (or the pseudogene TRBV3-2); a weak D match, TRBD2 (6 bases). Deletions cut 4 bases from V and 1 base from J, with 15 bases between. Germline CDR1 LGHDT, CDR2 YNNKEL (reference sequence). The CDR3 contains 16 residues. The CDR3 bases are TGTGCCAGCAGCCCGTGGGCGGGATTGGGCACAGATACGCAGTATTTT. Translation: CASSPWAGLGTDTQYF.

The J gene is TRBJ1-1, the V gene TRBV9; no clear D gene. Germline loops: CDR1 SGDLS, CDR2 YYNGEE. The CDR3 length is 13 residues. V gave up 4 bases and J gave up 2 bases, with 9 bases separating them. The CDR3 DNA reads TGTGCCAGCAGCACCACCGGTAACACTGAAGCTTTCTTT. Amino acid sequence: CASSTTGNTEAFF.

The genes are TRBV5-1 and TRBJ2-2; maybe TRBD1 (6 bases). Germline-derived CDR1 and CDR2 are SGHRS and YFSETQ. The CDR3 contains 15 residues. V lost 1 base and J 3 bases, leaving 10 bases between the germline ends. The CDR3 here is CASSLNSGDTGELFF. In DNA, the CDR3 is TGCGCCAGCAGCTTGAACTCAGGGGACACCGGGGAGCTGTTTTTT.

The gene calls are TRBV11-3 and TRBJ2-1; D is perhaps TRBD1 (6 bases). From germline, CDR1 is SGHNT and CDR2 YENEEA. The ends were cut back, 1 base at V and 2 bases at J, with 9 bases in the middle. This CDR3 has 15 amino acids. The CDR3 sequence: CASSLGQGTYNEQFF. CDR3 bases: TGTGCCAGCAGCTTAGGGCAGGGGACCTACAATGAGCAGTTCTTC.

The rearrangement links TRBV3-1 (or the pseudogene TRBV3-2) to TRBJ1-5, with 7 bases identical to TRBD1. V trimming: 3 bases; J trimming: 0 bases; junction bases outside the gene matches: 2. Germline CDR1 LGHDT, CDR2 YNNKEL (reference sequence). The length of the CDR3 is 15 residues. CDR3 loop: CASSQTGNSNQPQHF. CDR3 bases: TGTGCCAGCAGCCAGACAGGGAATAGCAATCAGCCCCAGCATTTT.

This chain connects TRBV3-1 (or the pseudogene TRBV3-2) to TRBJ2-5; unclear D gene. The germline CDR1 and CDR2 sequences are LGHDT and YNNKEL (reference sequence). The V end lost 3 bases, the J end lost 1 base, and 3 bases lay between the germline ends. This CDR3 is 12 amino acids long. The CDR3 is CASSHGQETQYF. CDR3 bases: TGTGCCAGCAGCCACGGCCAAGAGACCCAGTACTTC.

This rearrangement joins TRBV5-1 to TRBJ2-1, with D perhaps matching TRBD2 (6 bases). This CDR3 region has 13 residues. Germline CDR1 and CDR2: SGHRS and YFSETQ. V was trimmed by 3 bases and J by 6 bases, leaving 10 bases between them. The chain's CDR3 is CASSWGLTNEQFF. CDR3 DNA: TGCGCCAGCAGCTGGGGACTTACCAATGAGCAGTTCTTC.